A single sample gave rise to the 11 T cell receptor beta chains below, sequenced in a study of CD8+ T cells in alopecia areata. Extracted from the samples, RNA was reverse transcribed into cDNA to serve as the sequencing template. Sequencing used immunoSEQ multiplex PCR; TCRdb keeps in-frame clones, though not all of them. The table records roughly 200,000 clones, 45% to 70% of them present only once. The sample comprised CD8+ T cells sorted from blood. These receptors were taken from a human donor in good health.

The CDR3 loop is CASSEEIMGANVLTF. Written as DNA, the CDR3 is TGTGCCAGCAGTGAAGAAATTATGGGGGCCAACGTCCTGACTTTC. This rearrangement joins TRBV6-1 to TRBJ2-6; D is unresolved. V was trimmed by 1 base and J by 4 bases, leaving 8 bases between them. The CDR3 sequence is 15 residues long. CDR1 is MNHNS and CDR2 is SASEGT in the germline V gene.

V and J are TRBV29-1 and TRBJ1-1; the D is unclear. V lost 5 bases, J lost 11 bases, and 18 bases lay in between. The germline gives CDR1 SQVTM, CDR2 ANQGSEA. This CDR3 comprises 12 residues. DNA for the CDR3: TGCAGCGTTAAGGTTGAGAGCAAGTGGGCTTTCTTT. Its protein is CSVKVESKWAFF.

This clone was seen more than once but under ten times. The V gene is TRBV5-4, the J gene TRBJ1-5; the match to TRBD1 covers 7 bases. V dropped 4 bases and J dropped 6; count of bases not matched to a gene: 4. Per the germline V gene, CDR1 is SGHNT and CDR2 is YYREEE (reference sequence). This CDR3 comprises 13 residues. CDR3 sequence reads: CASSLGTAQPQHF. CDR3 DNA: TGTGCCAGCAGCCTCGGGACAGCTCAGCCCCAGCATTTT.

This clone occurred a few times. The rearrangement links TRBV13 to TRBJ1-4, with unresolved D. Trimming shortened V by 0 bases and J by 1 base, and 9 bases separated the two germline ends. This CDR3 is built from 16 residues. The germline V gene encodes CDR1 PRHDT and CDR2 FYEKMQ (reference sequence). The CDR3 region has the DNA TGTGCCAGCAGCTTAGGAGGAGTAGAAACTAATGAAAAACTGTTTTTT. It yields the protein CASSLGGVETNEKLFF.

This chain joins TRBV29-1 and TRBJ1-1; D is ambiguous. The CDR3 covers 11 residues. V gave up 5 bases and J gave up 8 bases, with 12 bases separating them. Germline V gene lookup returns CDR1 SQVTM and CDR2 ANQGSEA. CDR3 amino acids: CSVRIRIEAFF. In DNA, the CDR3 is TGCAGCGTTCGGATCAGGATCGAAGCTTTCTTT.

V gene TRBV4-1 combines with J gene TRBJ2-5, with TRBD1 as a possible D gene (6 bases). Trimming cost V 3 bases and J 5 bases, with 16 bases left between them. The CDR3 is 15 amino acids. From germline, CDR1 is MGHRA and CDR2 YSYEKL. The chain's CDR3 is CASSQEQGWGETQYF. The CDR3 nucleotides are TGCGCCAGCAGCCAGGAACAGGGATGGGGTGAGACCCAGTACTTC.

The rearrangement links TRBV5-4 to TRBJ2-7, with D hard to call. This CDR3 region has 13 residues. The V gene lost 7 bases and the J gene lost 5 bases, with 16 bases spanning the gap. Germline V gene lookup returns CDR1 SGHNT and CDR2 YYREEE (reference sequence). The CDR3 DNA reads TGTGCCAGCCAGCAGCTAGGGATAAACGAGCAGTACTTC. This sequence encodes CASQQLGINEQYF.

This clone was seen many times. The V call is TRBV6-5, the J call TRBJ2-2; TRBD2 aligns across 15 bases. Germline V lookup: CDR1 MNHEY, CDR2 SVGAGI. This CDR3 spans 16 amino acids. V was clipped by 4 bases and J by 5 bases; unmatched bases: 2. DNA for the CDR3: TGTGCCAGCAGTTCCGGACTAGCGGGGGGGACCGGGGAGCTGTTTTTT. It yields the protein CASSSGLAGGTGELFF.

This clone was recorded a few times. The gene calls are TRBV11-2 and TRBJ2-1, with D possibly being TRBD2 (5 bases). The V and J ends lost 11 bases and 0 bases respectively, with 8 bases between them. Germline values: CDR1 SGHAT, CDR2 FQNNGV. This CDR3 has 12 residues. CDR3 sequence (DNA): TGTGCCTTCGGGGACTCCTACAATGAGCAGTTCTTC. Its translation: CAFGDSYNEQFF.

A few counts support this clone. V gene TRBV29-1 combines with J gene TRBJ1-1, with D possibly being TRBD1 (6 bases). V lost 6 bases, J lost 4 bases, and 18 bases lay in between. The CDR3 is 14 amino acids. Germline loops: CDR1 SQVTM, CDR2 ANQGSEA. The CDR3 loop is CSVDQGRLGTEAFF. For the CDR3, the DNA is TGCAGCGTAGACCAGGGGCGTTTAGGCACTGAAGCTTTCTTT.

This clone was counted a few times. The J gene is TRBJ2-7, the V gene TRBV18, with D possibly matching TRBD2 (6 bases). The V end lost 2 bases, the J end lost 1 base, and 12 bases lay between the germline ends. This CDR3 is 15 amino acids long. Germline lookup yields CDR1 KGHSH and CDR2 LQKENI. The CDR3 coding sequence is TGTGCCAGCTCACCAGAGACAGCGGGTTCCTACGAGCAGTACTTC. Amino acid sequence: CASSPETAGSYEQYF.